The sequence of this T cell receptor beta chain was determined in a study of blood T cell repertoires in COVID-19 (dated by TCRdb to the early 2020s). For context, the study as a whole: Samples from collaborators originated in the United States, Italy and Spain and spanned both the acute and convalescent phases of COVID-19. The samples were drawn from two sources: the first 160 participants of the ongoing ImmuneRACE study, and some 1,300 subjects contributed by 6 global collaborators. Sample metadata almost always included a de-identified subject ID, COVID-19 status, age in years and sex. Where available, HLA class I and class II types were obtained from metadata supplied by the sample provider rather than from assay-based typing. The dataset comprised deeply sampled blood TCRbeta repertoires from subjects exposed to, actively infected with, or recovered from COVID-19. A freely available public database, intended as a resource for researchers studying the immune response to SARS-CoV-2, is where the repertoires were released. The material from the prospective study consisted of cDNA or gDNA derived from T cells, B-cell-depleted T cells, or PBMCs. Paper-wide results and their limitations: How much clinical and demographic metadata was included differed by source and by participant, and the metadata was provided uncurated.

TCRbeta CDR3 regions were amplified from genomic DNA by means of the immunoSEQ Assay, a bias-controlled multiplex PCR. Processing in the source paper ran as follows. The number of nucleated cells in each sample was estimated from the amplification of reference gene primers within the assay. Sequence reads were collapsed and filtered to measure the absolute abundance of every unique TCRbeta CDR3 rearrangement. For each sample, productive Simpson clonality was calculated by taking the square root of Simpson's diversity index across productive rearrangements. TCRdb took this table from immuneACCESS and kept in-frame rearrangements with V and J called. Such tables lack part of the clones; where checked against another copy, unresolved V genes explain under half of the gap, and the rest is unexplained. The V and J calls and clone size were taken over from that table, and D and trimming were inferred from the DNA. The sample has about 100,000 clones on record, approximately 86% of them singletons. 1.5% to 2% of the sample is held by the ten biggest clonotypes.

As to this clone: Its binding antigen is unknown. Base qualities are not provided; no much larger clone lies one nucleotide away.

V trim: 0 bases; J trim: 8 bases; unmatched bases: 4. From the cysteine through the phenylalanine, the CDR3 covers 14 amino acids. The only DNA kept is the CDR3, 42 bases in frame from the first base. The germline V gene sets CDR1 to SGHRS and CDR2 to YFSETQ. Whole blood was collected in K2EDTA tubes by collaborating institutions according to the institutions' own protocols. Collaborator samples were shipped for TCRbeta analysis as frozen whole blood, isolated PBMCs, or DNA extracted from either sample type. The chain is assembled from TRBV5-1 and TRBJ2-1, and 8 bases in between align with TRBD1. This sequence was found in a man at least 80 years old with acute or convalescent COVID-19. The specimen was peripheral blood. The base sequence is TGCGCCAGCAGCTTGGATGGACAGGGCTATGAGCAGTTCTTC. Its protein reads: CASSLDGQGYEQFF.